This T cell receptor (beta chain) originates from a study of cytomegalovirus exposure and HLA in healthy donors. Study results and limitations: Subsequent analysis showed first-cohort TCR clusters tending to co-occur in around 130 validation repertoires.

The germline V gene encodes CDR1 SNHLY and CDR2 FYNNEI. The CDR3 is 12 amino acids. The J segment lost 7 bases and the V segment lost 6 bases, leaving 6 bases of the junction unmatched. This clone was observed a single time. What it binds is unknown. The data were produced by immunoSEQ multiplex PCR, yet TCRdb's version contains in-frame clones alone and is incomplete. This sample carries 130,000 to 150,000 clones, 85% to 90% of them seen once, and the ten largest clones take 2.5% to 4%. The rearrangement joins TRBV2 to TRBJ2-7, with 7 nucleotides matching TRBD1. The specimen was PBMCs. This receptor was taken from a woman aged 18-35 years in good health and CMV-seropositive. Here the CDR3 reads CASSKGAREQYF. The CDR3 coding sequence is TGTGCCAGCAGCAAGGGGGCGCGTGAGCAGTACTTC.